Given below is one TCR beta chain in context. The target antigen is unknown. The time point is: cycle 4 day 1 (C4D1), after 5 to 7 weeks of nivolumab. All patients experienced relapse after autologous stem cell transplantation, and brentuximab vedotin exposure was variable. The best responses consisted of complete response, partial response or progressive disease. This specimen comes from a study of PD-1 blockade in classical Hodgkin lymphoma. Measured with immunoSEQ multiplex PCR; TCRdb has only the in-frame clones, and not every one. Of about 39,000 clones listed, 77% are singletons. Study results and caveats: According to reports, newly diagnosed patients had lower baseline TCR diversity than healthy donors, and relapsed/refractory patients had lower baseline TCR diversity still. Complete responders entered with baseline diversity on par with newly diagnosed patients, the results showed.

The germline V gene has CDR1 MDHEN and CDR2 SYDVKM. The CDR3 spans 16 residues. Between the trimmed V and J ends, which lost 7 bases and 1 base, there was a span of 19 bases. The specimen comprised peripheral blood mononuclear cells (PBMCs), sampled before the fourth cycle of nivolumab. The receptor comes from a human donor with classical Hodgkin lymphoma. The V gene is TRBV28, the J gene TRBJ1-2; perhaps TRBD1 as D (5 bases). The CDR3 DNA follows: TGTGCCAGCAATACCGCCGAGGACACGATTAACTATGGCTACACCTTC. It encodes CASNTAEDTINYGYTF.